This T cell receptor beta chain was recovered during a study of PD-L1 blockade in urothelial cancer. In the study overall: Male sex and bladder-origin urothelial cancer characterized about 90% of the roughly 29 patients.

Time point denoted: peripheral blood 6 weeks after treatment start. The patients' disease, urothelial carcinoma, was locally advanced or metastatic. Method: immunoSEQ multiplex PCR; TCRdb's copy keeps in-frame clones and lacks some. This sample carries about 130,000 clones, roughly 86% of them seen once, and the ten largest clones take 2% to 3%. The CDR3 spans 15 residues. Germline V gives CDR1 LNHDA, CDR2 SQIVND (reference sequence). After removal of 6 bases from V and 4 bases from J, the junction contained 5 bases not matched to a gene. The sample here was PBMCs, taken around atezolizumab (anti-PD-L1) treatment. The TCR sequence derives from a man aged 50-59 years with urothelial cancer. The gene calls are TRBV19 and TRBJ2-2; 10 bases match TRBD2. This CDR3 reads CASRISSGGTGELFF. Here the CDR3 DNA reads TGTGCCAGTAGGATATCTAGCGGGGGCACCGGGGAGCTGTTTTTT.